The rows below give T cell receptor beta chains drawn from one sample of a study of OX40 agonist ivuxolimab in advanced cancers. Profiling relied on immunoSEQ multiplex PCR, and the TCRdb table lists in-frame clones only, not all of them. The table lists around 69,000 clones, 80% to 90% of them singletons, with around 4.1% in the top ten. Here the sequenced sample was CD4+ or CD8+ T cells sorted from blood, taken in a trial of the OX40 agonist ivuxolimab. These receptors all come from an adult with an advanced solid tumor such as melanoma, head and neck, liver or kidney cancer. Both conserved end residues are part of each CDR3. Fields, in order: V gene, J gene, CDR3 protein.

V gene: TRBV14; J gene: TRBJ2-3; CDR3 protein: CASSQLAGGPDTQYF
V gene: TRBV5-1; J gene: TRBJ1-1; CDR3 protein: CASSLEWGGTEAFF
V gene: TRBV10-3; J gene: TRBJ1-1; CDR3 protein: CAISGTRPGSTEAFF
V gene: TRBV2; J gene: TRBJ2-3; CDR3 protein: CASGGLAETDTQYF
V gene: TRBV5-4; J gene: TRBJ2-3; CDR3 protein: CASSPGGLAPDTQYF
V gene: TRBV9; J gene: TRBJ2-7; CDR3 protein: CASSVSGQNYEQYF
V gene: TRBV11-2; J gene: TRBJ1-1; CDR3 protein: CASSLSRGRTEAFF
V gene: TRBV15; J gene: TRBJ2-3; CDR3 protein: CATSSIYRGITDTQYF
V gene: TRBV29-1; J gene: TRBJ2-3; CDR3 protein: CSVEQGSTDTQYF
V gene: TRBV18; J gene: TRBJ1-1; CDR3 protein: CASKRDTANTEAFF
V gene: TRBV15; J gene: TRBJ2-3; CDR3 protein: CATSRDRGTDTQYF
V gene: TRBV5-1; J gene: TRBJ2-1; CDR3 protein: CASSLAGTGGARGSFF
V gene: TRBV6-1; J gene: TRBJ2-5; CDR3 protein: CASVSGPSNQETQYF
V gene: TRBV27; J gene: TRBJ2-7; CDR3 protein: CASKQGSSNVGEQYF
V gene: TRBV6-6; J gene: TRBJ2-7; CDR3 protein: CASTSEYEQYF
V gene: TRBV14; J gene: TRBJ2-3; CDR3 protein: CASSGGYDTDTQYF
V gene: TRBV7-2; J gene: TRBJ2-1; CDR3 protein: CASSLTFNEQFF
V gene: TRBV15; J gene: TRBJ2-1; CDR3 protein: CATSRDQGGGQGEQFF
V gene: TRBV11-2; J gene: TRBJ1-1; CDR3 protein: CASSLEGSLNTEAFF
V gene: TRBV2; J gene: TRBJ1-1; CDR3 protein: CASSWEFSGTEAFF
V gene: TRBV11-2; J gene: TRBJ1-2; CDR3 protein: CASSFAGDGYTF
V gene: TRBV19; J gene: TRBJ1-4; CDR3 protein: CASSIRKTGTGINEKLFF
V gene: TRBV4-1; J gene: TRBJ2-7; CDR3 protein: CASSQEERETHEQYF
V gene: TRBV7-8; J gene: TRBJ1-3; CDR3 protein: CASSQGQDGNTIYF
V gene: TRBV7-7; J gene: TRBJ2-1; CDR3 protein: CASSARFAAPPVDEQFF
V gene: TRBV12-5; J gene: TRBJ2-5; CDR3 protein: CASGLTGSAETQYF
V gene: TRBV6-5; J gene: TRBJ1-5; CDR3 protein: CASWQMGNQPQHF
V gene: TRBV28; J gene: TRBJ1-5; CDR3 protein: CASSLGVGNQPQHF
V gene: TRBV5-1; J gene: TRBJ2-1; CDR3 protein: CASRVSGSSNNEQFF
V gene: TRBV7-9; J gene: TRBJ2-1; CDR3 protein: CANTQGGGEQFF
V gene: TRBV19; J gene: TRBJ1-1; CDR3 protein: CASSSPGQGKNTEAFF
V gene: TRBV5-4; J gene: TRBJ1-2; CDR3 protein: CASRSQGAEDYGYTF
V gene: TRBV2; J gene: TRBJ1-5; CDR3 protein: CASSEVGSNQPQHF